The clone carrying this TCR beta chain was seen a few times. Its cognate antigen is unknown. This CDR3 contains 14 residues. CDR1 and CDR2 (germline): MNHEY, SVGEGT. The authors ran a second PCR of roughly 6 to 12 cycles using a sample-barcoded 5' primer and a J-beta primer mix. TCRdb re-called the 5' RACE reads through MiXCR, storing one row per CDR3 protein. The sample has 750,000 to 1,000,000 distinct CDR3 sequences, about 28% seen once. The entry originates in a study of blood T cells in healthy people across ages. Study-level points and caveats: Not knowing donor CMV status may have confounded expanded clonotype changes. Higher diversity, along with more naive CD4+ cells, distinguished long-lived donors from aged donors.

This sample was also put to use in a study of T cells of mothers and their children. That report notes: Whether pairs are related or unrelated, thymic selection shapes their TCR recombination output in much the same way. Slightly, though not significantly, more overlap was seen in related than in unrelated mother-child pairs.

The sample taken for sequencing was blood. The origin of this receptor is a middle-aged woman in good health. The chain links TRBV6-2 or TRBV6-3 to TRBJ2-7; 8 nucleotides line up with TRBD1. The end of the DNA is better explained by TRBJ2-4, so the J call may be wrong. CDR3 sequence: CASSYGRGLDIQYF. The CDR3 DNA sequence: TGTGCCAGCAGTTACGGCAGGGGGCTAGACATTCAGTACTTC.